This entry lists 7 T cell receptor beta chains sequenced from one sample in a study of PD-L1 blockade in urothelial cancer. Time point described: peripheral blood 6 weeks after treatment start. TCRdb's copy holds only in-frame clones and misses some; the assay was immunoSEQ multiplex PCR. Among approximately 93,000 clones listed, 70% to 90% were seen once. Sequenced here: PBMCs, sampled around atezolizumab (anti-PD-L1) treatment. The receptors were gathered from a man aged 70-80 years with urothelial cancer.

This clone was seen a few times. The V and J genes are TRBV13 and TRBJ2-2, with a weak D call TRBD1 (6 bases). The V and J ends lost 5 bases and 1 base respectively, with 14 bases between them. Germline assignment: CDR1 PRHDT and CDR2 FYEKMQ (reference sequence). This CDR3 comprises 16 residues. The CDR3 coding sequence is TGTGCCAGCAGCCCAGGGGACCTAGGGAACACCGGGGAGCTGTTTTTT. As protein: CASSPGDLGNTGELFF.

This rearrangement joins TRBV18 to TRBJ2-7, with 12 bases lining up with TRBD1. This CDR3 is 16 amino acids long. From germline, CDR1 is KGHSH and CDR2 LQKENI. V dropped 2 bases and J dropped 5; count of bases not matched to a gene: 7. The CDR3 reads CASSPTGTGGPHEQYF. CDR3 nucleotides: TGTGCCAGCTCACCAACCGGGACAGGGGGCCCCCACGAGCAGTACTTC.

In its sample, this clone was seen once. The chain couples TRBV19 to TRBJ2-7; 11 bases are a match to TRBD1. The V segment lost 5 bases and the J segment 4 bases; nucleotides outside the gene matches: 10. Looked up from germline, CDR1 is LNHDA and CDR2 is SQIVND (reference sequence). CDR3 length: 16 residues. CDR3 DNA: TGTGCCAGTAGTCCCCGCGGACAGGGGGCAAGGTACGAGCAGTACTTC. Translating it yields CASSPRGQGARYEQYF.

V gene TRBV7-8 combines with J gene TRBJ1-1; TRBD1 matches at 7 bases. J was trimmed by 3 bases and V by 4 bases; bases with no gene match: 5. The CDR3 has 14 residues. Per germline, CDR1 SGHVS and CDR2 FQNEAQ. In DNA form, the CDR3 reads TGTGCCAGCAGCTCGACAGGGCTGGACACTGAAGCTTTCTTT. Its translation: CASSSTGLDTEAFF.

This clone has just a few counts. The chain employs TRBV11-2 and TRBJ1-1; D is perhaps TRBD1 (6 bases). Germline CDR1 reads SGHAT; CDR2 reads FQNNGV. The CDR3 sequence is 16 residues long. Trimming pared 4 bases from V and 4 bases from J, leaving 19 bases between. The chain's CDR3 is CASSSPNSGAPTEAFF. For the CDR3, the DNA is TGTGCCAGCAGCTCCCCCAATTCAGGGGCGCCCACTGAAGCTTTCTTT.

The genes are TRBV7-9 and TRBJ1-1, with 10 bases matching TRBD1. Trimming at V came to 5 bases and at J to 3 bases, leaving 9 bases not matched to a gene. CDR1 SEHNR and CDR2 FQNEAQ come from the germline V gene (reference sequence). The CDR3 is 16 residues long. As DNA, the CDR3 is TGTGCCAGCAGCAGCCCCAGACAGGGGGCTTACACTGAAGCTTTCTTT. Its protein product is CASSSPRQGAYTEAFF.

V and J are TRBV11-2 and TRBJ1-1, with D tentatively TRBD1 (5 bases). Germline CDR1 reads SGHAT; CDR2 reads FQNNGV. Between the trimmed V and J ends, which lost 0 bases and 9 bases, there was a span of 14 bases. The CDR3 is 14 amino acids. CDR3 nucleotide sequence: TGTGCCAGCAGCTTAGAGACCTGGGGGGGTAAAGCTTTCTTT. It is translated as CASSLETWGGKAFF.